The next 30 T cell receptor beta chains were all read from a single sample in a study of blood T cell repertoires in COVID-19. TCRdb keeps only in-frame clones here, not all; method: immunoSEQ multiplex PCR. The sample holds tens of thousands of clones, roughly nine tenths seen once. The sample was peripheral blood. These receptors were collected from a man older than 75 in a cohort sampled during active COVID-19.

The chain has TRBV6-1 and TRBJ1-1; TRBD1 matches 7 bases. J was trimmed by 6 bases and V by 1 base; bases with no gene match: 2. CDR1 MNHNS and CDR2 SASEGT come from the germline V gene. This CDR3 is built from 13 residues. The CDR3 DNA reads as TGTGCCAGCAGTGAAGAGGGGACAGCTGAAGCTTTCTTT. This translates into CASSEEGTAEAFF.

The V gene is TRBV6-4, the J gene TRBJ1-3; no firm D call. Germline V CDR1 and CDR2: MRHNA, SNTAGT. This CDR3 is 16 amino acids long. Trimming left V 8 bases short and J 0 bases short, with 17 bases between. CDR3: CASRSFTELSGNTIYF. CDR3 sequence (DNA): TGTGCCAGCCGATCTTTTACAGAGCTCTCTGGAAACACCATATATTTT.

The chain uses TRBV20-1 and TRBJ2-5; 10 nucleotides match TRBD2. Germline CDR1 is DFQATT and CDR2 is SNEGSKA (reference sequence). The CDR3 is 15 amino acids. The V and J ends lost 3 bases and 8 bases, in that order; junction bases with no gene match: 12. In nucleotides, the CDR3 is TGCAGTGCTAGTCAGCCGTCTAGCGGGGGTGTAACCCAGTACTTC. It specifies CSASQPSSGGVTQYF.

The chain is built from TRBV18 and TRBJ1-2, with TRBD1 as a possible D gene (5 bases). There are 17 residues in the CDR3. The V end was cut by 5 bases, the J end by 4 bases, with 23 bases between. In germline, CDR1 is KGHSH, CDR2 LQKENI. The chain's CDR3 is CASSDQGDVAGSYGYTF. DNA of the CDR3: TGTGCCAGCTCAGACCAGGGTGATGTAGCGGGAAGCTATGGCTACACCTTC.

This clone was counted a single time. The chain uses TRBV3-1 (or the pseudogene TRBV3-2) and TRBJ2-5; D perhaps matches TRBD1 (6 bases). The CDR3 has 15 amino acids. Germline loops: CDR1 LGHDT, CDR2 YNNKEL (reference sequence). V lost 4 bases to trimming and J lost 5 bases, with 17 bases between them. The CDR3, as DNA: TGTGCCAGCAGCCTCCTCGCGTCTAGGGGGGAGACCCAGTACTTC. Protein: CASSLLASRGETQYF.

Only one count was recorded for this clone. V is TRBV9 and J is TRBJ2-6; 7 nucleotides align to TRBD1. In germline, CDR1 is SGDLS, CDR2 YYNGEE. This CDR3 has 18 residues. V dropped 0 bases and J dropped 0; count of bases not matched to a gene: 6. This CDR3 reads CASSVGGDRSSGANVLTF. DNA for the CDR3: TGTGCCAGCAGCGTAGGTGGGGACAGATCCTCTGGGGCCAACGTCCTGACTTTC.

The chain couples TRBV5-1 to TRBJ1-5; the D is unclear. Germline V gene sequence: CDR1 SGHRS, CDR2 YFSETQ. The CDR3 is made up of 14 amino acids. The V and J ends lost 4 bases and 9 bases respectively, with 17 bases between them. The CDR3 is CASSPDRGRRPQHF. Here the CDR3 DNA reads TGCGCCAGCAGCCCAGACCGGGGTCGGAGGCCCCAGCATTTT. The full variable domain, with the rest looked up from reference TRBV5-1 and TRBJ1-5, is KAGVTQTPRYLIKTRGQQVTLSCSPISGHRSVSWYQQTPGQGLQFLFEYFSETQRNKGNFPGRFSGRQFSNSRSEMNVSTLELGDSALYLCASSPDRGRRPQHFGDGTRLSIL.

In its sample, this clone was seen once. The chain carries TRBV6-1 and TRBJ1-2, with TRBD1 matching over 9 bases. Trimming cost V 2 bases and J 1 base; bases outside gene matches: 5. The germline V gene encodes CDR1 MNHNS and CDR2 SASEGT. The CDR3 consists of 16 residues. CDR3: CASSELGTGNNYGYTF. CDR3 coding DNA: TGTGCCAGCAGTGAATTAGGGACAGGGAATAACTATGGCTACACCTTC.

This clone was seen once. The J gene is TRBJ2-7, the V gene TRBV2, with 7 nucleotides matching TRBD1. CDR1 and CDR2 (germline): SNHLY, FYNNEI. This CDR3 contains 12 residues. The J segment lost 7 bases and the V segment lost 9 bases, leaving 9 bases of the junction unmatched. The CDR3 DNA is TGTGCCAGTAGTACAGGGGTTGGTGAGCAGTACGTC. Amino acids: CASSTGVGEQYV.

The chain uses TRBV6-6 and TRBJ2-6; D call uncertain. From germline, CDR1 is MNHNY and CDR2 SVGAGI (reference sequence). Trimming took off 2 bases at V and 0 bases at J, with 8 bases between the two ends. The CDR3 is 16 amino acids. The CDR3 sequence: CASSYISGSGANVLTF. CDR3 sequence (DNA): TGTGCCAGCAGTTACATTTCCGGCTCTGGGGCCAACGTCCTGACTTTC.

This clone was observed a handful of times. The V gene is TRBV6-5, the J gene TRBJ1-6; no definite D call. CDR3 length: 12 amino acids. Between the trimmed V and J ends, which lost 5 bases and 13 bases, there was a span of 12 bases. The germline gives CDR1 MNHEY, CDR2 SVGAGI. The CDR3 is CASSPGSLPLHF. The CDR3 region has the DNA TGTGCCAGCAGTCCCGGGAGTCTCCCCCTCCACTTT.

The chain links TRBV27 to TRBJ1-4; 9 bases fit TRBD1. Germline CDR1 MNHEY, CDR2 SMNVEV (reference sequence). CDR3 length: 14 amino acids. V trimming: 5 bases; J trimming: 7 bases; junction bases outside the gene matches: 5. CDR3 residues: CASSTGGAGEKLFF. The CDR3 DNA is TGTGCCAGCAGTACAGGGGGCGCGGGTGAAAAACTGTTTTTT.

The chain combines TRBV7-9 with TRBJ2-2; maybe TRBD2 (6 bases). The CDR3 consists of 14 residues. Germline values: CDR1 SEHNR, CDR2 FQNEAQ (reference sequence). The V end was cut by 3 bases, the J end by 4 bases, with 9 bases between. The CDR3 sequence: CASSFGGSTGELFF. DNA of the CDR3: TGTGCCAGCAGCTTTGGGGGGAGCACCGGGGAGCTGTTTTTT. The entire variable domain, with the rest obtained from reference TRBV7-9 and TRBJ2-2, is as follows: DTGVSQNPRHKITKRGQNVTFRCDPISEHNRLYWYRQTLGQGPEFLTYFQNEAQLEKSRLLSDRFSAERPKGSFSTLEIQRTEQGDSAMYLCASSFGGSTGELFFGEGSRLTVL.

The CDR3 bases are TGTGCCAGCAGCCGGACTAGCAGTGGAGATACGCAGTATTTT. The encoded protein is CASSRTSSGDTQYF. This chain connects TRBV3-1 (or the pseudogene TRBV3-2) to TRBJ2-3; 8 nucleotides agree with TRBD2. The J segment lost 5 bases and the V segment lost 4 bases, leaving 5 bases of the junction unmatched. The CDR3 spans 14 residues. Germline CDR1 and CDR2: LGHDT and YNNKEL (reference sequence).

This chain connects TRBV5-1 to TRBJ1-2; a weak D match, TRBD1 (5 bases). This CDR3 spans 14 amino acids. V was pared by 2 bases and J by 8 bases, with 16 bases between. The germline CDR1 and CDR2 sequences are SGHRS and YFSETQ. CDR3 amino acids: CASSFEGRDYGYTF. The CDR3 bases are TGCGCCAGCAGCTTTGAGGGGCGGGATTACGGCTACACCTTC.

DNA for the CDR3: TGTGCCAGCAGCTTTAACAGGGACAATGAGCAGTTCTTC. Protein sequence: CASSFNRDNEQFF. The chain joins TRBV7-2 to TRBJ2-1; the D gene is possibly TRBD1 (6 bases). Trimming removed 3 bases at V and 5 bases at J, with 8 bases between. From germline, CDR1 is SGHTA and CDR2 FQGNSA. The CDR3 loop spans 13 amino acids.

This chain joins TRBV3-1 (or the pseudogene TRBV3-2) and TRBJ2-5, with 8 bases identical to TRBD2. The CDR3 consists of 16 residues. Germline values: CDR1 LGHDT, CDR2 YNNKEL (reference sequence). V trimming: 1 base; J trimming: 5 bases; junction bases outside the gene matches: 9. The CDR3 is CASSQGDGGAWETQYF. CDR3 bases: TGTGCCAGCAGCCAAGGAGACGGGGGGGCCTGGGAGACCCAGTACTTC.

This clone appeared a single time. The chain uses TRBV9 and TRBJ1-2, with a weak D call TRBD1 (6 bases). With 4 bases removed from V and 4 bases from J, the gap between germline ends came to 14 bases. CDR1 and CDR2 from the germline V gene are SGDLS and YYNGEE. This CDR3 spans 14 amino acids. CDR3 region: CASSQGRGTYGYTF. The DNA of the CDR3 is TGTGCCAGCAGCCAGGGGAGAGGCACCTATGGCTACACCTTC.

This sequence joins TRBV19 and TRBJ1-6; 10 nucleotides match TRBD1. CDR1 and CDR2 (germline): LNHDA, SQIVND (reference sequence). V lost 1 base to trimming and J lost 10 bases; unmatched junction nucleotides: 10. The CDR3 is 17 amino acids. The CDR3 DNA sequence: TGTGCCAGTAGTATAGTGGTGGACAGGGGGAATGAATCACCCCTCCACTTT. It yields the protein CASSIVVDRGNESPLHF.

The V and J genes are TRBV3-1 (or the pseudogene TRBV3-2) and TRBJ2-2, with TRBD1 matching over 8 bases. V shed 2 bases, J shed 7 bases, and the junction held 6 bases outside the gene matches. This CDR3 is 15 amino acids long. The germline gives CDR1 LGHDT, CDR2 YNNKEL (reference sequence). CDR3 nucleotides: TGTGCCAGCAGCCAACACACAGGGGGACACGGGGAGCTGTTTTTT. This gives the protein CASSQHTGGHGELFF.

The chain is built from TRBV5-1 and TRBJ1-5; 9 positions agree with TRBD1. From germline, CDR1 is SGHRS and CDR2 YFSETQ. J gave up 4 bases and V 5 bases, and 4 bases lay outside the gene matches. The CDR3 loop spans 14 amino acids. CDR3 sequence: CASRSGTGNQPQHF. The DNA of the CDR3 is TGCGCCAGCAGGTCCGGGACAGGGAATCAGCCCCAGCATTTT.

In this sample, this clone turned up once. The chain has TRBV18 and TRBJ2-1; 9 bases are shared with TRBD1. V dropped 3 bases and J dropped 1; count of bases not matched to a gene: 4. Germline CDR1 and CDR2: KGHSH and LQKENI. The CDR3 loop spans 16 amino acids. The CDR3 reads CASSPPGTGSYNEQFF. CDR3 sequence (DNA): TGTGCCAGCTCACCCCCCGGGACAGGGTCCTACAATGAGCAGTTCTTC. Looking up the rest from reference TRBV18 and TRBJ2-1 gives the full variable domain: NAGVMQNPRHLVRRRGQEARLRCSPMKGHSHVYWYRQLPEEGLKFMVYLQKENIIDESGMPKERFSAEFPKEGPSILRIQQVVRGDSAAYFCASSPPGTGSYNEQFFGPGTRLTVL.

V usage is TRBV18 and J usage is TRBJ1-5, with 7 bases aligning to TRBD1. The germline V gene has CDR1 KGHSH and CDR2 LQKENI. This CDR3 has 14 amino acids. V was clipped by 2 bases and J by 2 bases; unmatched bases: 0. The CDR3 sequence: CASSPGQGNQPQHF. DNA of the CDR3: TGTGCCAGCTCACCAGGACAGGGCAATCAGCCCCAGCATTTT. Combining the CDR3 with reference TRBV18 and TRBJ1-5 gives the whole variable domain NAGVMQNPRHLVRRRGQEARLRCSPMKGHSHVYWYRQLPEEGLKFMVYLQKENIIDESGMPKERFSAEFPKEGPSILRIQQVVRGDSAAYFCASSPGQGNQPQHFGDGTRLSIL.

V and J are TRBV7-9 and TRBJ1-2, with a weak D call TRBD1 (5 bases). The V end was cut by 6 bases, the J end by 4 bases, with 12 bases between. CDR3 length equals 13 residues. Germline CDR1 is SEHNR and CDR2 is FQNEAQ (reference sequence). The CDR3 protein is CASRGQRSYGYTF. The CDR3 region has the DNA TGTGCCAGCAGAGGACAAAGGAGCTATGGCTACACCTTC.

J is TRBJ2-1 and V is TRBV29-1; TRBD2 aligns across 7 bases. Per the germline V gene, CDR1 is SQVTM and CDR2 is ANQGSEA. The CDR3 runs to 15 residues. Trimming removed 7 bases from V and 3 bases from J; junction bases left unmatched: 12. CDR3 residues: CSAGSPGGNYNEQFF. The CDR3 coding sequence is TGCAGCGCCGGGTCCCCGGGGGGAAACTACAATGAGCAGTTCTTC.

This clone was counted a single time. The chain has TRBV5-6 and TRBJ2-7; no clear D. Trimming removed 2 bases from V and 2 bases from J, with 5 bases in between. The germline V gene encodes CDR1 SGHDT and CDR2 YYEEEE. The CDR3 length is 12 residues. The CDR3 DNA reads as TGTGCCAGCAGCTTAACTACCTACGAGCAGTACTTC. Residues: CASSLTTYEQYF.

In this sample, this clone turned up a few times. This chain connects TRBV25-1 to TRBJ1-2; 8 bases agree with TRBD1. CDR1 and CDR2 from the germline V gene are MGHDK and SYGVNS. With V trimmed by 6 bases and J by 5 bases, 8 bases remained unmatched. The CDR3 is 14 amino acids. Here the CDR3 DNA reads TGTGCCAGCAGCGGCCGGGACAGGCCATATGGCTACACCTTC. This sequence encodes CASSGRDRPYGYTF.

J is TRBJ2-7 and V is TRBV5-1, with 8 bases that match TRBD1. The J segment lost 7 bases and the V segment lost 3 bases, leaving 6 bases of the junction unmatched. There are 13 residues in the CDR3. Germline loops: CDR1 SGHRS, CDR2 YFSETQ. The DNA for the CDR3 is TGCGCCAGCAGCTCCCAGGGGGCGGGGGAGCAGTACTTC. Residues: CASSSQGAGEQYF.

V and J are TRBV6-5 and TRBJ1-5; TRBD1 agrees at 8 bases. After removal of 6 bases from V and 6 bases from J, the junction contained 4 bases not matched to a gene. The length of the CDR3 is 13 residues. Germline values: CDR1 MNHEY, CDR2 SVGAGI. The CDR3 DNA reads TGTGCCAGCAGAGAGACAGGGGTTCAGCCCCAGCATTTT. Its translation is CASRETGVQPQHF.

The chain recombines TRBV6-1 with TRBJ1-1, with a possible D match to TRBD1 (5 bases). V was trimmed by 2 bases and J by 6 bases, leaving 10 bases between them. The germline CDR1 and CDR2 sequences are MNHNS and SASEGT. The CDR3 runs to 13 residues. CDR3 residues: CASSEKGFAEAFF. The CDR3 nucleotides read TGTGCCAGCAGTGAAAAGGGGTTTGCTGAAGCTTTCTTT.